This T cell receptor (beta chain) was observed in a study of post-analysis software for immune sequencing data. Whole-study findings and limits: By F measure, strong co-clustering occurred among samples prepared in the same batch. Patients carried roughly 5 TRBV segments more frequently than controls did, and TRBV5-6, TRBV5-1 and TRBV20-1 were among them. In multiple sclerosis, normalized Chao1 diversity was significantly below that of controls.

Germline CDR1 and CDR2: MRHNA and SNTAGT. Trimming left V 6 bases short and J 3 bases short, with 11 bases between. The CDR3 is 13 residues long. Sequencing libraries made from TCR beta cDNA carried unique molecular identifiers. TCRdb processed the PCR reads anew with MiXCR; each CDR3 protein has one entry. The sample includes some 500,000 distinct CDR3 sequences, roughly 45% of them seen just once. With regard to this clonotype: Its antigen is currently unknown.

Sequences were obtained from blood. The V and J genes are TRBV6-4 and TRBJ1-1; D possibly corresponds to TRBD1 (5 bases). The sequence derives from a girl aged 10 to 17 with multiple sclerosis. The CDR3 coding sequence is TGTGCCAGCAGGGATCAGGGTGACACTGAAGCTTTCTTT. Protein sequence: CASRDQGDTEAFF.